The next 28 T cell receptor beta chains were all read from a single sample in a study of blood T cells in healthy people across ages. Primers used in a second PCR of roughly 7 to 12 cycles were a sample-barcoded 5' primer and a J-beta primer mix. TCRdb called the 5' RACE reads again in MiXCR, with one record for every CDR3 protein. This table has 650,000 to 1,000,000 distinct CDR3 sequences, about 34% appearing once. Sequencing was carried out using blood. All receptors come from a man younger than 35 in good health.

The rearrangement links TRBV5-1 to TRBJ2-7; no reliable D call. Germline V gene data show CDR1 as SGHRS and CDR2 as YFSETQ. This CDR3 contains 14 residues. Trimming pared 0 bases from V and 6 bases from J, leaving 13 bases between. CDR3 residues: CASSLGLLGGEQYF. DNA of the CDR3: TGCGCCAGCAGCTTGGGACTCCTAGGTGGCGAGCAGTACTTC.

This chain joins TRBV20-1 and TRBJ1-5, with 10 bases identical to TRBD1. The CDR3 has 20 residues. The V gene's germline CDR1 is DFQATT and CDR2 SNEGSKA (reference sequence). V lost 4 bases and J lost 0; bases outside the gene matches: 18. CDR3 sequence (DNA): TGCAGTGCTATCCGAAAGAACCGGGACAGGGGATATTATAGCAATCAGCCCCAGCATTTT. Protein: CSAIRKNRDRGYYSNQPQHF.

The chain combines TRBV25-1 with TRBJ1-1; a weak D match, TRBD1 (5 bases). Germline loops: CDR1 MGHDK, CDR2 SYGVNS. This CDR3 spans 17 amino acids. Between the trimmed V and J ends, which lost 6 bases and 0 bases, there was a span of 20 bases. The CDR3 sequence: CASSPPAEADMNTEAFF. DNA for the CDR3: TGTGCCAGCAGCCCCCCGGCGGAAGCGGACATGAACACTGAAGCTTTCTTT.

In its sample, this clonotype was seen a few times. The chain uses TRBV27 and TRBJ1-2; D possibly corresponds to TRBD1 (6 bases). The CDR3 runs to 17 residues. Germline V gene data show CDR1 as MNHEY and CDR2 as SMNVEV (reference sequence). V was cut by 4 bases and J by 3 bases, with 21 bases left in between. The CDR3 reads CASSSRWGGSVDYGYTF. The CDR3 DNA sequence: TGTGCCAGCAGTTCCCGATGGGGGGGCAGCGTAGACTATGGCTACACCTTC.

The chain couples TRBV7-2 to TRBJ2-5; D is undetermined. Per the germline V gene, CDR1 is SGHTA and CDR2 is FQGNSA. The CDR3 contains 15 residues. V shed 3 bases and J shed 11 bases, with 22 bases lying between them. DNA for the CDR3: TGTGCCAGCAGCTTGGGCCTAGTTTTGAGGAATGAGCAGTACTTC. Translated, it gives CASSLGLVLRNEQYF. The variable domain in full, completed from reference TRBV7-2 and TRBJ2-5, reads GAGVSQSPSNKVTEKGKDVELRCDPISGHTALYWYRQSLGQGLEFLIYFQGNSAPDKSGLPSDRFSAERTGGSVSTLTIQRTQQEDSAVYLCASSLGLVLRNEQYFGPGTRLLVL.

This clonotype was found a few times. This chain uses TRBV7-9 with TRBJ1-1; 7 nucleotides agree with TRBD1. The CDR3 has 15 amino acids. The V gene's germline CDR1 is SEHNR and CDR2 FQNEAQ (reference sequence). The V gene end was trimmed by 6 bases and the J gene end by 5 bases; junction bases not matched to a gene: 12. The CDR3 nucleotides are TGTGCCAGCAGAGAAAGGAGGGGGCAGGAGACTGAAGCTTTCTTT. It yields the protein CASRERRGQETEAFF.

The chain uses TRBV6-2 or TRBV6-3 and TRBJ2-5; tentative D call: TRBD1 (6 bases). This CDR3 region has 18 residues. CDR1 is MNHEY and CDR2 is SVGEGT in the germline V gene. V dropped 2 bases and J dropped 2 bases, with 21 bases sitting between them. CDR3 nucleotides: TGTGCCAGCAGTTACCCGAAACTACTGGGGACATCACAAGAGACCCAGTACTTC. Its translation is CASSYPKLLGTSQETQYF.

The CDR3 coding sequence is TGCGCCAGCAGCCTAATAGGGACAGGGATGATCATGAACACTGAAGCTTTCTTT. Protein product: CASSLIGTGMIMNTEAFF. The V and J genes are TRBV5-1 and TRBJ1-1, with 9 bases matching TRBD1. Germline-derived CDR1 and CDR2 are SGHRS and YFSETQ. V was pared by 4 bases and J by 0 bases, with 13 bases of the junction left unmatched. The CDR3 is 18 amino acids.

This clonotype came up a few times. The chain joins TRBV20-1 to TRBJ2-3; 10 bases fit TRBD1. Germline V CDR1 and CDR2: DFQATT, SNEGSKA (reference sequence). After removal of 3 bases from V and 2 bases from J, the junction contained 8 bases not matched to a gene. The CDR3 is 16 amino acids. The CDR3 bases are TGCAGTGCTAGGACGGGACAGGGGACCATCACAGATACGCAGTATTTT. Amino acids: CSARTGQGTITDTQYF.

The V call is TRBV6-5, the J call TRBJ1-2; 7 bases are shared with TRBD1. V trimming: 5 bases; J trimming: 7 bases; junction bases outside the gene matches: 7. The CDR3 loop spans 13 amino acids. Germline CDR1 MNHEY, CDR2 SVGAGI. CDR3 amino acids: CASSDYRDSGYTF. The CDR3 DNA follows: TGTGCCAGCAGTGACTACAGGGACAGTGGCTACACCTTC.

The J gene is TRBJ2-7, the V gene TRBV20-1, with 10 bases aligning to TRBD2. The germline CDR1 and CDR2 sequences are DFQATT and SNEGSKA (reference sequence). The CDR3 extends over 15 amino acids. V dropped 0 bases and J dropped 7; count of bases not matched to a gene: 9. Written as DNA, the CDR3 is TGCAGTGCTAGAGATCCCAGCGGGGGGGCCCTTGAGCAGTACTTC. Translating it yields CSARDPSGGALEQYF.

This clonotype has a handful of counts. The chain employs TRBV7-6 and TRBJ2-7, with D possibly being TRBD1 (5 bases). CDR3 length equals 18 residues. Trimming removed 4 bases from V and 2 bases from J, with 24 bases in between. The germline gives CDR1 SGHVS, CDR2 FNYEAQ. The DNA of the CDR3 is TGTGCCAGCAGCTCACAGGTCGTACAGGCGCAACGACCCTACGAGCAGTACTTC. This codes for CASSSQVVQAQRPYEQYF.

This clonotype was recorded only once. The chain is built from TRBV9 and TRBJ2-3, with TRBD2 matching over 12 bases. The germline V gene encodes CDR1 SGDLS and CDR2 YYNGEE. Trimming took 1 base from V and 5 from J; bases not matched to a gene: 11. The CDR3 has 18 residues. The DNA of the CDR3 is TGTGCCAGCAGCGTAAGCCCCGACCTAGCGGGGGGGGGAGATACGCAGTATTTT. Protein sequence: CASSVSPDLAGGGDTQYF.

The chain recombines TRBV12-3 or TRBV12-4 with TRBJ2-3; D not resolved. The V gene lost 7 bases and the J gene lost 3 bases, with 14 bases spanning the gap. This CDR3 has 14 residues. CDR3 protein: CASTRNEVTDTQYF. In DNA, the CDR3 is TGTGCCAGCACGAGAAATGAGGTGACAGATACGCAGTATTTT.

The sample holds many counts of this clonotype. The genes are TRBV20-1 and TRBJ1-2, with D perhaps TRBD1 (6 bases). V lost 2 bases to trimming and J lost 4 bases, with 11 bases between them. The CDR3 has 13 amino acids. CDR1 is DFQATT, CDR2 SNEGSKA, per germline (reference sequence). The DNA for the CDR3 is TGCAGTGCTAGATGGACAGCTGGCTATGGCTACACCTTC. Protein product: CSARWTAGYGYTF.

In the case of this clonotype: A much larger clonotype is one base distant, so this may be a read error. J is TRBJ2-3 and V is TRBV12-3 or TRBV12-4; unclear D gene. CDR3 size: 13 residues. V shed 0 bases and J shed 10 bases, with 11 bases lying between them. The CDR3 is CASSLAQVDAQYF. The CDR3 nucleotides read TGTGCCAGCAGTTTAGCGCAAGTGGATGCGCAGTATTTT.

In its sample, this clonotype was seen a few times. This chain joins TRBV2 and TRBJ1-2; D possibly corresponds to TRBD1 (5 bases). V dropped 8 bases and J dropped 0 bases, with 19 bases sitting between them. Germline V CDR1 and CDR2: SNHLY, FYNNEI. This CDR3 is built from 16 residues. The chain's CDR3 is CASGRGRAESNYGYTF. CDR3 nucleotides: TGTGCCAGCGGAAGGGGCAGGGCCGAGTCTAACTATGGCTACACCTTC.

V and J are TRBV29-1 and TRBJ2-7; TRBD2 is a possible D gene (6 bases). This CDR3 has 14 amino acids. Trimming took off 6 bases at V and 5 bases at J, with 20 bases between the two ends. From germline, CDR1 is SQVTM and CDR2 ANQGSEA. CDR3: CSVSDRGGQNEQYF. For the CDR3, the DNA is TGCAGCGTCTCAGACAGAGGAGGGCAGAACGAGCAGTACTTC.

This clonotype was observed at least ten times. The V and J genes are TRBV7-2 and TRBJ1-2; 12 nucleotides line up with TRBD1. The J segment lost 0 bases and the V segment lost 5 bases, leaving 16 bases of the junction unmatched. The germline CDR1 and CDR2 sequences are SGHTA and FQGNSA. The CDR3 length is 20 residues. CDR3 bases: TGTGCCAGCAGCCCAAGACAGTGGTGGGACAGGGGGCCTGCTAACTATGGCTACACCTTC. Encoded protein: CASSPRQWWDRGPANYGYTF.

This clonotype was seen more than once but under ten times. This chain joins TRBV19 and TRBJ1-2; D gene uncertain. CDR1 LNHDA and CDR2 SQIVND come from the germline V gene (reference sequence). The V end lost 7 bases, the J end lost 7 bases, and 22 bases lay between the germline ends. The CDR3 contains 15 residues. CDR3 sequence: CASTQTSGVRSGYTF. DNA of the CDR3: TGTGCCAGTACCCAAACTTCCGGGGTCCGCTCTGGCTACACCTTC.

The chain links TRBV20-1 to TRBJ1-2; D uncertain. This CDR3 has 15 residues. V was clipped by 7 bases and J by 0 bases, with 18 bases between them. CDR1 and CDR2 (germline): DFQATT, SNEGSKA (reference sequence). CDR3 in DNA: TGCAGTGTTGGAGAGTTGGGTCAGACTAACTATGGCTACACCTTC. It yields the protein CSVGELGQTNYGYTF.

The V gene is TRBV7-2, the J gene TRBJ2-2; D possibly corresponds to TRBD2 (6 bases). CDR1 and CDR2 from the germline V gene are SGHTA and FQGNSA. V lost 3 bases and J lost 5, with 19 bases in between. The CDR3 totals 17 residues. CDR3 protein: CASSFPSGSRGTGELFF. DNA for the CDR3: TGTGCCAGCAGCTTCCCTTCCGGGTCCCGGGGGACCGGGGAGCTGTTTTTT.

In the case of this clonotype: A much larger clone lies a single base off, so this may be a read error. The CDR3 bases are TGTGCCAGCCTCCCGGCGAACAGGGAGGAGGGGACCCAGTACTTC. This codes for CASLPANREEGTQYF. The chain joins TRBV12-3 or TRBV12-4 to TRBJ2-7; D tentatively reads TRBD1 or TRBD2 (6 bases each). The J call may be wrong; the DNA end is better matched by TRBJ2-5. The CDR3 is 15 residues long.

The chain joins TRBV7-6 to TRBJ2-1; D is unresolved. CDR1 is SGHVS, CDR2 FNYEAQ, per germline. Trimming removed 1 base from V and 2 bases from J, with 9 bases in between. The CDR3 contains 15 residues. The CDR3 coding sequence is TGTGCCAGCAGCTTAGAGGCAGATCCCTACAATGAGCAGTTCTTC. This encodes CASSLEADPYNEQFF.

The chain recombines TRBV29-1 with TRBJ1-2, with 7 bases identical to TRBD1. V gave up 1 base and J gave up 4 bases; unmatched junction bases: 15. CDR1 and CDR2 from the germline V gene are SQVTM and ANQGSEA. The CDR3 loop spans 17 amino acids. CDR3: CSVEGVGRGDSGYGYTF. In DNA, the CDR3 is TGCAGCGTTGAAGGGGTTGGGAGAGGGGACAGCGGCTATGGCTACACCTTC.

This chain links TRBV4-2 with TRBJ2-4; 7 positions agree with TRBD2. Trimming at V came to 2 bases and at J to 3 bases, leaving 10 bases not matched to a gene. CDR1 and CDR2 (germline): LGHNA, YNFKEQ. The CDR3 loop spans 17 amino acids. The CDR3 spells CASSQPPSGTNKNIQYF. CDR3 nucleotides: TGTGCCAGCAGCCAACCCCCTTCCGGGACTAACAAAAACATTCAGTACTTC.

This clonotype was counted at least ten times. V is TRBV12-3 or TRBV12-4 and J is TRBJ1-2; D gene uncertain. The CDR3 runs to 15 residues. Between the trimmed V and J ends, which lost 3 bases and 7 bases, there was a span of 18 bases. The CDR3 bases are TGTGCCAGCAGTTTTGCAGGTCGGGTTGTTCTTGGCTACACCTTC. Residues: CASSFAGRVVLGYTF.

This clonotype appeared many times. The chain uses TRBV4-3 and TRBJ2-5, with 7 bases matching TRBD2. The CDR3 consists of 16 residues. V was pared by 0 bases and J by 3 bases, with 7 bases of the junction left unmatched. The germline V gene encodes CDR1 LGHNA and CDR2 YSLEER. CDR3 region: CASSQELRGVKETQYF. CDR3 DNA: TGCGCCAGCAGCCAAGAACTCCGGGGGGTAAAAGAGACCCAGTACTTC.